This T cell receptor (beta chain) was sequenced in a study of CD8+ T cells in alopecia areata. Study outcomes and limitations: Elevated clonality characterized lesional scalp relative to normal scalp, particularly in alopecia totalis/universalis.

Both CD4+ and CD8+ T cells were separated by sorting PBMCs. This clone was counted only a few times. Its antigen remains unidentified. Investigators isolated RNA and reverse transcribed it into cDNA to act as the sequencing template. This table comes from immunoSEQ multiplex PCR, and its TCRdb copy is limited to in-frame clones, with some not included. The sample includes 120,000 to 150,000 clones, 62% seen only once; the top ten take 35% to 40%. With 0 bases removed from V and 0 bases from J, the gap between germline ends came to 16 bases. The CDR3 covers 17 residues. From germline, CDR1 is SGHRS and CDR2 YFSETQ.

Specimen: CD8+ T cells sorted from blood. The chain is built from TRBV5-1 and TRBJ2-7; D could derive from TRBD1 or TRBD2 (5 bases each). The sequence was obtained from a human donor in good health. This CDR3 reads CASSLAPFEGSSYEQYF. CDR3 in DNA: TGCGCCAGCAGCTTGGCCCCGTTCGAGGGGAGCTCCTACGAGCAGTACTTC.